This paragraph covers one T cell receptor beta chain sequence. The data were taken from a study of shared T cell receptors in the human thymus. The CDR3 runs to 12 residues. The germline gives CDR1 WSHSY, CDR2 SAAADI. Trimming stripped 10 bases from V and 3 bases from J, with 12 bases between. Only in-frame clones appear in the TCRdb table, and some are missing; sequencing was by immunoSEQ multiplex PCR. The sample holds under 450,000 clones, around 93% seen once. This receptor was obtained from a human donor. Input material: thymocytes. The chain links TRBV10-2 to TRBJ1-1; D not resolved. CDR3: CATWTSHTEAFF. The CDR3 coding sequence is TGCGCCACTTGGACCTCTCACACTGAAGCTTTCTTT.